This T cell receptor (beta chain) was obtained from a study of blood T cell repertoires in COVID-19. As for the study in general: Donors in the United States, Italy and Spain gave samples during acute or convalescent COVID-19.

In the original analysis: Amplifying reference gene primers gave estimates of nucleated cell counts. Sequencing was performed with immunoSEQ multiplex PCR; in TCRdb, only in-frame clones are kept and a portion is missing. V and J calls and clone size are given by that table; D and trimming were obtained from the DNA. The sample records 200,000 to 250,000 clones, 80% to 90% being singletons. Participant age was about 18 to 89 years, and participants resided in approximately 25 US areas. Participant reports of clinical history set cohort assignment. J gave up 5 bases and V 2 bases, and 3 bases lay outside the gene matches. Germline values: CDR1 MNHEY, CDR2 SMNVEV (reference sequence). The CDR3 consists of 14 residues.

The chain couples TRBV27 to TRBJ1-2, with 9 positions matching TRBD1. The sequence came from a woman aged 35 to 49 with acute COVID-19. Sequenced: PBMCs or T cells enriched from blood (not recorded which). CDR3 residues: CASSLDRGGYGYTF. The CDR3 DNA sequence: TGTGCCAGCAGTTTAGACAGGGGGGGTTATGGCTACACCTTC.